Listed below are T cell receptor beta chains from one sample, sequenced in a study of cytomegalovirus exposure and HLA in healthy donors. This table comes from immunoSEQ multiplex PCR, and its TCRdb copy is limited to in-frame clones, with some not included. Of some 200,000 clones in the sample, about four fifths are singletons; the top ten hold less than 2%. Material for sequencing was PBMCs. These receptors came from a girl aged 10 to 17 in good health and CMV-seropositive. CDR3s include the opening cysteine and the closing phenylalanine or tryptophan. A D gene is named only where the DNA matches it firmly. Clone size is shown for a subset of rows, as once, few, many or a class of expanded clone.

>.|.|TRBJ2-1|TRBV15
TGTGCCACCCATCCAGGCAGTAGCTCCTACAATGAGCAGTTCTTC
CATHPGSSSYNEQFF
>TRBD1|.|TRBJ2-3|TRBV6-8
TGTGCCAGCAGCCCCAGGACAGGGTGGATCCCAGATACGCAGTATTTT
CASSPRTGWIPDTQYF
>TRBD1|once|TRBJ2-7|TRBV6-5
TGTGCCAGCAGCCTCGGACAGGGTTACGAGCAGTACTTC
CASSLGQGYEQYF
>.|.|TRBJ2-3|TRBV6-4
TGTGCCAGCAGTGACTGGGGCGGGGGCAGCACAGATACGCAGTATTTT
CASSDWGGGSTDTQYF
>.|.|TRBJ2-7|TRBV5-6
TGTGCCAGCAGCCGGAGCCCGCAAAAGGAGTACTTC
CASSRSPQKEYF
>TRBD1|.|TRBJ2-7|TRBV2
TGTGCCAGCAGTGATGGGGACAGGGGGCACGAGCAGTACTTC
CASSDGDRGHEQYF
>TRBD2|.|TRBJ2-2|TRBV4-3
TGCGCCAGCAGCCAAGCGGGGGGGTACACCGGGGAGCTGTTTTTT
CASSQAGGYTGELFF
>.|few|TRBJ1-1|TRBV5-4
TGTGCCAGCAGCGCCCAGTACACTGAAGCTTTCTTT
CASSAQYTEAFF
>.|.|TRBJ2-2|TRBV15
TGTGCCACCAGCCCGGACGGACTCACCGGGGAGCTGTTTTTT
CATSPDGLTGELFF
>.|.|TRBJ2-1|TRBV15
TGTGCCACCAGCCGGCGGGGCAGCTACAATGAGCAGTTCTTC
CATSRRGSYNEQFF
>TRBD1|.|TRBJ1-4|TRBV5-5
TGTGCCAGCAGCCCGACAGGGGGAGAAAAACTGTTTTTT
CASSPTGGEKLFF
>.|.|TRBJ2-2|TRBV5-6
TGTGCCAGCAGCTTGTATCCGGCCGGGATTGGCACCGGGGAGCTGTTTTTT
CASSLYPAGIGTGELFF
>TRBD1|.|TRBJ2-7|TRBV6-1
TGTGCCAGCACCCTGACAGGGGACACCTACGAGCAGTACTTC
CASTLTGDTYEQYF
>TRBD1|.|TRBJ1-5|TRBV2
TGTGCCAGCAGTGATGGACAGGGCGGCAATCAGCCCCAGCATTTT
CASSDGQGGNQPQHF
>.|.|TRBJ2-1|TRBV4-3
TGCGCCAGCAGCCCAACCCCGAGCGGGTTCAATGAGCAGTTCTTC
CASSPTPSGFNEQFF
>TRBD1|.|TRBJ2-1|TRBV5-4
TGTGCCAGCAGCTTGGACAGGGGGCTATGGAATGAGCAGTTCTTC
CASSLDRGLWNEQFF
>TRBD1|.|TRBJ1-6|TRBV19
TGTGCCAGTAGTATGGGGCACAGGGGGTATTCACCCCTCCACTTT
CASSMGHRGYSPLHF
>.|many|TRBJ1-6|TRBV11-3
TGTGCCAGCAGCTTAGAACCTGGGACACACTCTTCACCCCTCCACTTT
CASSLEPGTHSSPLHF
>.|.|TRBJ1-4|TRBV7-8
TGTGCCAGCAGCTCCTACTCCTGGGACAACCTTAATGAAAAACTGTTTTTT
CASSSYSWDNLNEKLFF
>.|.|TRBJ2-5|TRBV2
TGTGCCAGCAGTGGCCCTACCAAGGGGGAGACCCAGTACTTC
CASSGPTKGETQYF